A selection of T cell receptor beta chains follows, all from one sample in a study of cytomegalovirus exposure and HLA in healthy donors. The protocol was immunoSEQ multiplex PCR, while the TCRdb copy is restricted to in-frame clones and leaves out a portion. The profile shows approximately 120,000 clones, 76% of them singletons. The material sequenced was PBMCs. The source of these receptors is a man aged 50 to 60 in good health and CMV-seronegative. The CDR3 runs from the conserved cysteine through the conserved F or W. A D gene is named only where the DNA matches it firmly. Clone size is shown for a subset of rows, as once, few, many or a class of expanded clone.

j_call: TRBJ1-2; d_call: TRBD1; clone_size: once; v_call: TRBV6-5; cdr3_aa: CASSGRDRGHYGYTF; cdr3_nt: TGTGCCAGCAGTGGCCGGGACAGGGGGCACTATGGCTACACCTTC
j_call: TRBJ2-3; d_call: NA; clone_size: NA; v_call: TRBV12-5; cdr3_aa: CASGPSRATDTQYF; cdr3_nt: TGTGCTAGTGGCCCCTCGCGCGCCACAGATACGCAGTATTTT
j_call: TRBJ1-1; d_call: NA; clone_size: once; v_call: TRBV29-1; cdr3_aa: CSVPSAFF; cdr3_nt: TGCAGCGTTCCCTCCGCTTTCTTT
j_call: TRBJ2-3; d_call: NA; clone_size: NA; v_call: TRBV27; cdr3_aa: CASSRGGRVQYF; cdr3_nt: TGTGCCAGCAGCCGCGGAGGGCGGGTGCAGTATTTT
j_call: TRBJ1-2; d_call: TRBD1; clone_size: NA; v_call: TRBV28; cdr3_aa: CASTILRDRDNYGYTF; cdr3_nt: TGTGCCAGCACCATACTCCGGGACAGGGATAACTATGGCTACACCTTC
j_call: TRBJ1-5; d_call: NA; clone_size: NA; v_call: TRBV5-1; cdr3_aa: CASSPDADPPDQPQHF; cdr3_nt: TGCGCCAGCAGCCCGGATGCGGATCCTCCTGATCAGCCCCAGCATTTT
j_call: TRBJ1-1; d_call: NA; clone_size: NA; v_call: TRBV30; cdr3_aa: CAWSLSREGNEAFF; cdr3_nt: TGTGCCTGGAGTTTATCCAGGGAAGGCAACGAAGCTTTCTTT
j_call: TRBJ1-5; d_call: TRBD1; clone_size: NA; v_call: TRBV4-1; cdr3_aa: CASSQQILPGTVNNQPQHF; cdr3_nt: TGCGCCAGCAGCCAACAAATTCTACCTGGGACAGTGAACAATCAGCCCCAGCATTTT
j_call: TRBJ1-2; d_call: TRBD1; clone_size: NA; v_call: TRBV7-8; cdr3_aa: CASSLGSWTGGGGYTF; cdr3_nt: TGTGCCAGCAGCTTAGGTTCATGGACAGGGGGTGGCGGCTACACCTTC
j_call: TRBJ1-2; d_call: TRBD1; clone_size: NA; v_call: TRBV27; cdr3_aa: CASSLTGTESIYGYTF; cdr3_nt: TGTGCCAGCAGTTTAACCGGGACAGAAAGCATCTATGGCTACACCTTC
j_call: TRBJ2-7; d_call: NA; clone_size: NA; v_call: TRBV19; cdr3_aa: CASSNILGLTSSYEQYF; cdr3_nt: TGTGCCAGTAGTAACATTCTTGGACTCACGAGCTCCTACGAGCAGTACTTC
j_call: TRBJ2-7; d_call: NA; clone_size: few; v_call: TRBV20-1; cdr3_aa: CSAKQGYEQYF; cdr3_nt: TGCAGTGCTAAACAGGGCTACGAGCAGTACTTC
j_call: TRBJ2-5; d_call: TRBD2; clone_size: NA; v_call: TRBV5-1; cdr3_aa: CASSLTSGGGETQYF; cdr3_nt: TGCGCCAGCAGCTTGACTAGCGGGGGCGGTGAGACCCAGTACTTC
j_call: TRBJ2-7; d_call: NA; clone_size: NA; v_call: TRBV10-3; cdr3_aa: CAISESSARGLRVEQYF; cdr3_nt: TGTGCCATCAGTGAGTCGTCCGCGCGAGGGTTGAGGGTCGAGCAGTACTTC
j_call: TRBJ2-3; d_call: TRBD2; clone_size: NA; v_call: TRBV7-8; cdr3_aa: CASSPRSGGTDTQYF; cdr3_nt: TGTGCCAGCAGCCCCCGGAGCGGGGGCACAGATACGCAGTATTTT
j_call: TRBJ1-2; d_call: TRBD1; clone_size: NA; v_call: TRBV9; cdr3_aa: CASSPNRGRGGYTF; cdr3_nt: TGTGCCAGCAGCCCAAACAGGGGGCGCGGAGGCTACACCTTC
j_call: TRBJ1-2; d_call: NA; clone_size: NA; v_call: TRBV19; cdr3_aa: CASSTMTVGYTF; cdr3_nt: TGTGCCAGTAGTACCATGACAGTCGGCTACACCTTC
j_call: TRBJ2-4; d_call: NA; clone_size: NA; v_call: TRBV27; cdr3_aa: CASSLIGAHKNIQYF; cdr3_nt: TGTGCCAGCAGTTTGATAGGGGCTCACAAAAACATTCAGTACTTC
j_call: TRBJ2-7; d_call: TRBD1; clone_size: NA; v_call: TRBV6-4; cdr3_aa: CASSPGQGAEQYF; cdr3_nt: TGTGCCAGCAGCCCGGGACAGGGAGCCGAGCAGTACTTC
j_call: TRBJ2-5; d_call: TRBD2; clone_size: few; v_call: TRBV7-7; cdr3_aa: CASSLVQGGETQYF; cdr3_nt: TGTGCCAGCAGCTTAGTTCAGGGAGGGGAGACCCAGTACTTC
j_call: TRBJ1-2; d_call: NA; clone_size: NA; v_call: TRBV5-1; cdr3_aa: CASSLSGARNYGYTF; cdr3_nt: TGCGCCAGCAGCTTAAGTGGGGCCAGGAACTATGGCTACACCTTC
j_call: TRBJ2-1; d_call: TRBD2; clone_size: NA; v_call: TRBV7-2; cdr3_aa: CASSQIGLAGGVAFF; cdr3_nt: TGTGCCAGCAGCCAAATAGGACTAGCGGGGGGGGTGGCGTTCTTC
j_call: TRBJ1-1; d_call: NA; clone_size: NA; v_call: TRBV30; cdr3_aa: CAWNRQTGDTEAFF; cdr3_nt: TGTGCCTGGAACCGACAAACGGGGGACACTGAAGCTTTCTTT
j_call: TRBJ2-3; d_call: NA; clone_size: NA; v_call: TRBV4-2; cdr3_aa: CASSQVGRPGSTDTQYF; cdr3_nt: TGTGCCAGCAGCCAAGTGGGGCGCCCGGGTAGTACAGATACGCAGTATTTT
j_call: TRBJ1-1; d_call: NA; clone_size: NA; v_call: TRBV7-9; cdr3_aa: CSSSSPSTGSTEAFF; cdr3_nt: TGTTCCAGCAGCTCCCCCTCGACAGGTTCGACTGAAGCTTTCTTT
j_call: TRBJ2-5; d_call: NA; clone_size: NA; v_call: TRBV7-2; cdr3_aa: CASSLGQRETQYF; cdr3_nt: TGTGCCAGCAGCTTAGGACAGAGGGAGACCCAGTACTTC
j_call: TRBJ1-2; d_call: NA; clone_size: NA; v_call: TRBV19; cdr3_aa: CASSSSGGYTF; cdr3_nt: TGTGCCAGTAGTTCTTCGGGTGGCTACACCTTC
j_call: TRBJ1-3; d_call: NA; clone_size: few; v_call: TRBV7-2; cdr3_aa: CASSPDSPLSGNTIYF; cdr3_nt: TGTGCCAGCAGCCCGGATAGCCCGCTCTCTGGAAACACCATATATTTT
j_call: TRBJ1-2; d_call: TRBD1; clone_size: few; v_call: TRBV6-5; cdr3_aa: CASSYTYGTGGYGYTF; cdr3_nt: TGTGCCAGCAGTTACACCTACGGGACAGGGGGCTATGGCTACACCTTC
j_call: TRBJ2-1; d_call: TRBD2; clone_size: NA; v_call: TRBV30; cdr3_aa: CAWSVRGGADNEQFF; cdr3_nt: TGTGCCTGGAGTGTACGCGGGGGGGCTGATAATGAGCAGTTCTTC
j_call: TRBJ1-1; d_call: NA; clone_size: NA; v_call: TRBV4-2; cdr3_aa: CASSQDFRRDTEAFF; cdr3_nt: TGTGCCAGCAGCCAAGACTTCCGGAGGGACACTGAAGCTTTCTTT
j_call: TRBJ2-1; d_call: NA; clone_size: NA; v_call: TRBV6-1; cdr3_aa: CATSGLQGTGEQFF; cdr3_nt: TGTGCCACCTCGGGACTCCAGGGCACGGGTGAGCAGTTCTTC
j_call: TRBJ1-4; d_call: TRBD1; clone_size: NA; v_call: TRBV5-8; cdr3_aa: CASSQAGQGNEKLFF; cdr3_nt: TGTGCCAGCAGCCAGGCGGGACAGGGGAACGAAAAACTGTTTTTT
j_call: TRBJ2-7; d_call: TRBD1; clone_size: NA; v_call: TRBV6-1; cdr3_aa: CASTNLGTGHYF; cdr3_nt: TGTGCCAGCACCAACTTGGGGACAGGGCATTACTTC
j_call: TRBJ1-2; d_call: NA; clone_size: NA; v_call: TRBV7-5; cdr3_aa: CVRESSGLYGYTF; cdr3_nt: TGTGTCAGAGAAAGTTCAGGGTTGTATGGCTACACCTTC
j_call: TRBJ1-2; d_call: NA; clone_size: NA; v_call: TRBV19; cdr3_aa: CASSIDSVYGYTF; cdr3_nt: TGTGCCAGTAGTATAGACAGCGTCTATGGCTACACCTTC
j_call: TRBJ2-3; d_call: TRBD2; clone_size: NA; v_call: TRBV7-2; cdr3_aa: CASSLFKRGGFTDTQYF; cdr3_nt: TGTGCCAGCAGCTTATTCAAGCGGGGGGGGTTCACAGATACGCAGTATTTT
j_call: TRBJ2-5; d_call: TRBD2; clone_size: NA; v_call: TRBV6-1; cdr3_aa: CASSASRGGRETQYF; cdr3_nt: TGTGCCAGCAGCGCCAGCCGGGGCGGGAGAGAGACCCAGTACTTC
j_call: TRBJ1-1; d_call: NA; clone_size: few; v_call: TRBV19; cdr3_aa: CASSPGAGRQAFF; cdr3_nt: TGTGCCAGTAGCCCCGGGGCAGGGAGGCAAGCTTTCTTT
j_call: TRBJ2-5; d_call: TRBD2; clone_size: NA; v_call: TRBV7-9; cdr3_aa: CASSLGPSGGSQETQYF; cdr3_nt: TGTGCCAGCAGCTTAGGCCCTAGCGGGGGCTCCCAAGAGACCCAGTACTTC
j_call: TRBJ2-1; d_call: TRBD2; clone_size: NA; v_call: TRBV10-3; cdr3_aa: CAISESGGADNEQFF; cdr3_nt: TGTGCCATCAGTGAGTCGGGAGGGGCGGACAATGAGCAGTTCTTC
j_call: TRBJ2-5; d_call: NA; clone_size: NA; v_call: TRBV6-6; cdr3_aa: CASSYERETQYF; cdr3_nt: TGTGCCAGCAGTTACGAGAGGGAGACCCAGTACTTC
j_call: TRBJ2-7; d_call: NA; clone_size: NA; v_call: TRBV7-2; cdr3_aa: CASSLDVSSYEQYF; cdr3_nt: TGTGCCAGCAGCTTAGATGTCAGCTCCTACGAGCAGTACTTC
j_call: TRBJ1-1; d_call: NA; clone_size: NA; v_call: TRBV2; cdr3_aa: CASTVMNTEAFF; cdr3_nt: TGTGCCAGCACAGTGATGAACACTGAAGCTTTCTTT
j_call: TRBJ1-2; d_call: NA; clone_size: once; v_call: TRBV9; cdr3_aa: CASRNGGGYTF; cdr3_nt: TGTGCCAGCAGAAACGGCGGCGGCTACACCTTC
j_call: TRBJ2-1; d_call: NA; clone_size: NA; v_call: TRBV28; cdr3_aa: CASSLGYPGLENNEQFF; cdr3_nt: TGTGCCAGCAGTCTTGGGTATCCGGGACTCGAGAACAATGAGCAGTTCTTC
j_call: TRBJ1-5; d_call: TRBD1; clone_size: few; v_call: TRBV7-2; cdr3_aa: CASSTETGWHQPQHF; cdr3_nt: TGTGCCAGCAGCACAGAGACAGGGTGGCATCAGCCCCAGCATTTT
j_call: TRBJ1-2; d_call: TRBD1; clone_size: few; v_call: TRBV28; cdr3_aa: CASSVTGGLAGYTF; cdr3_nt: TGTGCCAGCAGTGTTACAGGGGGCTTAGCTGGCTACACCTTC
j_call: TRBJ1-2; d_call: NA; clone_size: NA; v_call: TRBV10-3; cdr3_aa: CATARGSVVVTF; cdr3_nt: TGTGCCACCGCCAGAGGCTCCGTGGTTGTCACCTTC
j_call: TRBJ1-3; d_call: NA; clone_size: NA; v_call: TRBV5-1; cdr3_aa: CASSRRHDSGNTIYF; cdr3_nt: TGCGCCAGCAGCCGGCGGCACGACTCTGGAAACACCATATATTTT
j_call: TRBJ1-5; d_call: NA; clone_size: NA; v_call: TRBV18; cdr3_aa: CASSLSNQPQHF; cdr3_nt: TGTGCCAGCTCACTAAGCAATCAGCCCCAGCATTTT
j_call: TRBJ1-2; d_call: NA; clone_size: NA; v_call: TRBV28; cdr3_aa: CASSLRGRGVDGYTF; cdr3_nt: TGTGCCAGCTCCCTGAGGGGCAGGGGAGTGGATGGCTACACCTTC
j_call: TRBJ1-1; d_call: NA; clone_size: once; v_call: TRBV19; cdr3_aa: CASSGNRDRLNTEAFF; cdr3_nt: TGTGCCAGTTCTGGCAACAGGGATCGCCTGAACACTGAAGCTTTCTTT
j_call: TRBJ1-2; d_call: TRBD1; clone_size: few; v_call: TRBV28; cdr3_aa: CASSAGTDFYGYTF; cdr3_nt: TGTGCCAGCAGTGCCGGGACAGACTTCTATGGCTACACCTTC
j_call: TRBJ1-1; d_call: NA; clone_size: NA; v_call: TRBV18; cdr3_aa: CASSREGRDTEAFF; cdr3_nt: TGTGCCAGCTCACGAGAGGGTAGGGACACTGAAGCTTTCTTT